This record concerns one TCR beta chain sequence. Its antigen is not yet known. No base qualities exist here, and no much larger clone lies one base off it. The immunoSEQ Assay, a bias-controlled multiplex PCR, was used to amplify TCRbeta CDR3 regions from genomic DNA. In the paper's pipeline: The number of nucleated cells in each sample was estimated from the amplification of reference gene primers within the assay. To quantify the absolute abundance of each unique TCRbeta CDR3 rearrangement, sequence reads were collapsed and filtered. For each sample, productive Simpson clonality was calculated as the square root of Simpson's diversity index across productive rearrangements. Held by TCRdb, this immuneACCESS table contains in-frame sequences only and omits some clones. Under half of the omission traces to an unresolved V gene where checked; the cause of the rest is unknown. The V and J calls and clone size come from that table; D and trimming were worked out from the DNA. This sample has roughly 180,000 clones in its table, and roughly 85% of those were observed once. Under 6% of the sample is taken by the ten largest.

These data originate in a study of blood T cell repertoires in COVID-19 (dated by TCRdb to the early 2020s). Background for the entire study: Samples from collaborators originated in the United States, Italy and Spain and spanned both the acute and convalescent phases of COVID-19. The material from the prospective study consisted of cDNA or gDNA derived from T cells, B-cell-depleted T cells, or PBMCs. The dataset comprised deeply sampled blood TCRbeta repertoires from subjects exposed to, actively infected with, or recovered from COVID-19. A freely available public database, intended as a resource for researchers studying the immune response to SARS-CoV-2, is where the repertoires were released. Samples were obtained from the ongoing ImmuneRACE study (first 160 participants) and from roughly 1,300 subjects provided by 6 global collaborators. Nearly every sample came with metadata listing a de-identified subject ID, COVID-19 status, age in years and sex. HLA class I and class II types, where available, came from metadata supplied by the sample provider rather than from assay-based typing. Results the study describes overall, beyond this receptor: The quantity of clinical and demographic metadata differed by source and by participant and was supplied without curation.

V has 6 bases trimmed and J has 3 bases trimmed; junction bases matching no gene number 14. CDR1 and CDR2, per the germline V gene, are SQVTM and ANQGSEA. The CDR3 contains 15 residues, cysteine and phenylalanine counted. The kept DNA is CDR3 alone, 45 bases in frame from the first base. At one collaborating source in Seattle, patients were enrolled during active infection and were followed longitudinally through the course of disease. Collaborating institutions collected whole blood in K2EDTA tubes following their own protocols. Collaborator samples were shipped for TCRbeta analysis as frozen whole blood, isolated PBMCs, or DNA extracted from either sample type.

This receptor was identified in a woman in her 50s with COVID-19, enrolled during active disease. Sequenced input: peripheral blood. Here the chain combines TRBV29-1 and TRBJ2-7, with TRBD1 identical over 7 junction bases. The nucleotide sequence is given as TGCAGCGTCGAGAACCGGACAGGAGCAGGCTACGAGCAGTACTTC. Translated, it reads CSVENRTGAGYEQYF.